This T cell receptor beta chain was profiled in a study of early T cells in non-severe SARS-CoV-2 infection. Trimming shortened V by 3 bases and J by 7 bases, and 10 bases separated the two germline ends. Germline values: CDR1 PRHDT, CDR2 FYEKMQ (reference sequence). The CDR3 has 14 amino acids. MiXCR, run by TCRdb on the 5' RACE reads, gives a single entry per CDR3 protein. Of around 26,000 distinct CDR3 sequences listed, approximately 4.4% are singletons. This clonotype was detected a few times. The sequence came from an adult who was a healthcare worker with PCR-confirmed SARS-CoV-2 infection or an uninfected control (not recorded which). This rearrangement joins TRBV13 to TRBJ1-6; D gene ambiguous. Sequencing was done on a sample of whole blood. The CDR3 nucleotides read TGTGCCAGCAGCTTGAAGGCGGGGAATTCACCCCTCCACTTT. Its translation: CASSLKAGNSPLHF.